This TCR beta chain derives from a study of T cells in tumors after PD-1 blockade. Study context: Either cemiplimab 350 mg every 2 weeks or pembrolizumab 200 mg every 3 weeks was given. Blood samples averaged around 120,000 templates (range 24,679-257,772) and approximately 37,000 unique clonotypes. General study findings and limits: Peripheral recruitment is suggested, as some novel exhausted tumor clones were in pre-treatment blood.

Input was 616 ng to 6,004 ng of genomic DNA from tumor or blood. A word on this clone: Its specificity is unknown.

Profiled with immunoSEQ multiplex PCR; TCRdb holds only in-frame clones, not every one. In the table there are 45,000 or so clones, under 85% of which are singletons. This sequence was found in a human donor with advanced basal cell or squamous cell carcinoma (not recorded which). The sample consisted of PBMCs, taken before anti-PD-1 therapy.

CDR3 coding DNA: TGTGCCAGCAGTTTCGAGGGGCTCGGTAATTCACCCCTCCACTTT. Protein sequence: CASSFEGLGNSPLHF. The genes are TRBV28 and TRBJ1-6, with D perhaps matching TRBD1 (5 bases). Trimming shortened V by 3 bases and J by 6 bases, and 12 bases separated the two germline ends. This CDR3 contains 15 residues. Per germline, CDR1 MDHEN and CDR2 SYDVKM.